A single sample is the source of the 25 T cell receptor beta chains below, sequenced in a study of early T cells in non-severe SARS-CoV-2 infection. TCRdb re-analysed the 5' RACE reads in MiXCR, keeping a single row per CDR3 protein. The sample includes over 75,000 distinct CDR3 sequences, less than 15% seen only once; the top ten take about 2.3%. The sample taken for sequencing was whole blood. All receptors come from an adult who was a healthcare worker with PCR-confirmed SARS-CoV-2 infection or an uninfected control (not recorded which).

This clonotype was picked up a small number of times. V usage is TRBV20-1 and J usage is TRBJ2-5, with D possibly TRBD2 on 5 matching bases. The CDR3 runs 11 residues. Germline V lookup: CDR1 DFQATT, CDR2 SNEGSKA (reference sequence). CDR3 bases: TGCACCCTGGAGGCAGAAGAGACCCAGTACTTC. Protein: CTLEAEETQYF.

The sample holds many counts of this clonotype. V and J are TRBV4-3 and TRBJ2-7; 9 bases fit TRBD1. The CDR3 contains 15 residues. The germline gives CDR1 LGHNA, CDR2 YSLEER. V shed 4 bases, J shed 2 bases, and the junction held 6 bases outside the gene matches. CDR3: CASSPVGDRAYEQYF. The CDR3 nucleotides read TGCGCCAGCAGCCCCGTGGGGGACAGGGCCTACGAGCAGTACTTC.

This clonotype was seen many times. V usage is TRBV2 and J usage is TRBJ2-1; D ambiguous. The CDR3 spans 16 residues. Germline assignment: CDR1 SNHLY and CDR2 FYNNEI. Trimming removed 6 bases from V and 0 bases from J, with 15 bases in between. The CDR3, as DNA: TGTGCCAGCAGCAACCAAGGGTTAAGCTCCTACAATGAGCAGTTCTTC. Its protein is CASSNQGLSSYNEQFF.

The chain has TRBV19 and TRBJ2-6; D perhaps matches TRBD2 (6 bases). Germline CDR1 is LNHDA and CDR2 is SQIVND (reference sequence). The length of the CDR3 is 17 residues. Trimming cost V 5 bases and J 4 bases, with 18 bases left between them. CDR3 DNA: TGTGCCAGTAGTGGACGGGCCGGGGGTTCCGGGGCCAACGTCCTGACTTTC. Its protein is CASSGRAGGSGANVLTF.

This chain uses TRBV4-2 with TRBJ2-3, with D possibly being TRBD1 (6 bases). There are 14 residues in the CDR3. The germline V and J ends were trimmed by 2 bases and 3 bases, with 9 bases remaining between them. Germline V gene sequence: CDR1 LGHNA, CDR2 YNFKEQ. In DNA form, the CDR3 reads TGTGCCAGCAGCCAAACACAGGGTACAGATACGCAGTATTTT. This codes for CASSQTQGTDTQYF.

This clonotype occurred many times. The genes are TRBV6-5 and TRBJ1-6; a weak D match, TRBD1 (6 bases). The germline V gene encodes CDR1 MNHEY and CDR2 SVGAGI. The CDR3 totals 15 residues. Deletions cut 8 bases from V and 7 bases from J, with 18 bases between. The CDR3 spells CASGEPGAVNSPLHF. Here the CDR3 DNA reads TGTGCCAGCGGCGAGCCAGGGGCAGTAAATTCACCCCTCCACTTT.

This clonotype was counted at least ten times. The rearrangement joins TRBV10-2 to TRBJ2-2, with 8 bases matching TRBD1. V gave up 7 bases and J gave up 3 bases; unmatched junction bases: 4. The CDR3 covers 14 residues. CDR1 WSHSY and CDR2 SAAADI come from the germline V gene. The CDR3 sequence: CASIPDRDTGELFF. CDR3 coding DNA: TGCGCCAGCATACCGGACAGGGACACCGGGGAGCTGTTTTTT.

The table lists this clonotype with a few counts. The V gene is TRBV20-1, the J gene TRBJ2-7, with 9 bases identical to TRBD2. The CDR3 extends over 15 amino acids. V was clipped by 0 bases and J by 2 bases; unmatched bases: 5. Germline CDR1 and CDR2: DFQATT and SNEGSKA (reference sequence). The CDR3 nucleotides are TGCAGTGCTAGAGATTCGCAGCGGGGGGCCTACGAGCAGTACTTC. This sequence encodes CSARDSQRGAYEQYF.

This sequence joins TRBV6-6 and TRBJ1-2, with 7 bases that match TRBD1. Losses at the gene ends were 11 bases for V and 4 bases for J; bases not matched to a gene: 7. The CDR3 is 12 residues long. CDR1 is MNHNY, CDR2 SVGAGI, per germline (reference sequence). CDR3 DNA sequence: TGTGCCGCAGGGGGGCCTTCCTATGGCTACACCTTC. Its translation is CAAGGPSYGYTF.

This clonotype has a count of ten or more. The chain carries TRBV28 and TRBJ1-5; D ambiguous. The V end was cut by 8 bases, the J end by 9 bases, with 14 bases between. The CDR3 runs 12 residues. Germline V gene data show CDR1 as MDHEN and CDR2 as SYDVKM. CDR3: CASSLGLPPQHF. CDR3 nucleotide sequence: TGTGCCAGCTCCTTAGGACTTCCGCCCCAGCATTTT.

The V gene is TRBV7-8, the J gene TRBJ1-5; 7 nucleotides match TRBD1. V lost 5 bases to trimming and J lost 4 bases; unmatched junction nucleotides: 11. Germline-derived CDR1 and CDR2 are SGHVS and FQNEAQ. This CDR3 comprises 16 residues. The DNA for the CDR3 is TGTGCCAGCAGCCTATGGGACAGCGGGGGAAATCAGCCCCAGCATTTT. Translation: CASSLWDSGGNQPQHF.

This clonotype was counted many times. The V and J genes are TRBV20-1 and TRBJ2-7; TRBD1 aligns across 11 bases. Germline CDR1 and CDR2: DFQATT and SNEGSKA (reference sequence). The CDR3 runs 13 residues. This CDR3 reads CRTGQGALPEQYF. The CDR3, as DNA: TGCAGAACCGGACAGGGGGCGCTCCCCGAGCAGTACTTC.

The table lists this clonotype with many counts. The chain is built from TRBV27 and TRBJ1-2; 8 bases map to TRBD1. V was pared by 5 bases and J by 5 bases, with 13 bases of the junction left unmatched. CDR1 MNHEY and CDR2 SMNVEV come from the germline V gene (reference sequence). The CDR3 runs to 16 residues. The CDR3 DNA reads as TGTGCCAGCAGTCGGGGCCCAGGGGGCTGGCTATATGGCTACACCTTC. Its translation is CASSRGPGGWLYGYTF.

The gene calls are TRBV29-1 and TRBJ1-1; TRBD1 matches at 9 bases. Germline assignment: CDR1 SQVTM and CDR2 ANQGSEA. V gave up 7 bases and J gave up 1 base; unmatched junction bases: 4. The length of the CDR3 is 13 residues. The CDR3 protein is CSASQGANTEAFF. The CDR3 DNA sequence: TGCAGCGCTTCACAGGGGGCGAACACTGAAGCTTTCTTT.

The genes are TRBV5-1 and TRBJ2-3, with D hard to call. CDR1 and CDR2 from the germline V gene are SGHRS and YFSETQ. The ends were cut back, 4 bases at V and 4 bases at J, with 13 bases in the middle. The CDR3 is made up of 14 amino acids. This CDR3 is CASSRAMESDTQYF. The CDR3 region has the DNA TGCGCCAGCAGCCGCGCAATGGAATCAGATACGCAGTATTTT.

This clonotype was picked up many times. The rearrangement uses TRBV5-4 and TRBJ2-1; TRBD2 is a possible D gene (5 bases). Per germline, CDR1 SGHNT and CDR2 YYREEE (reference sequence). The V end was cut by 5 bases, the J end by 7 bases, with 22 bases between. CDR3 length: 16 amino acids. The CDR3 reads CASRGRWETSENEQFF. As DNA, the CDR3 is TGTGCCAGCAGGGGAAGGTGGGAGACCTCTGAGAATGAGCAGTTCTTC.

This clonotype was detected ten times or more. The CDR3 reads CASSLNLQGTEAFF. The CDR3 DNA follows: TGTGCCAGCAGCCTAAACCTACAGGGCACTGAAGCTTTCTTT. The chain recombines TRBV3-1 with TRBJ1-1, with D perhaps matching TRBD1 (6 bases). The length of the CDR3 is 14 residues. Germline V CDR1 and CDR2: LGHDT, YNNKEL (reference sequence). Trimming pared 4 bases from V and 4 bases from J, leaving 13 bases between.

This clonotype was counted many times. This chain uses TRBV7-9 with TRBJ2-6; D is unclear. The germline V gene encodes CDR1 SEHNR and CDR2 FQNEAQ (reference sequence). CDR3 length: 14 amino acids. Deletions cut 4 bases from V and 1 base from J, with 5 bases between. The CDR3 nucleotides read TGTGCCAGCAGCTCCGATTCTGGGGCCAACGTCCTGACTTTC. Translation: CASSSDSGANVLTF.

This clonotype was counted at least ten times. The rearrangement uses TRBV20-1 and TRBJ2-2; 10 bases map to TRBD1. The CDR3 contains 18 residues. With 7 bases clipped from V and 6 bases from J, the junction kept 20 bases outside the gene matches. CDR1 is DFQATT and CDR2 is SNEGSKA in the germline V gene (reference sequence). The CDR3 DNA reads as TGCAGTGGCACAAAGACAGGGGGCGCGATTCCGGACGCCGGGGAGCTGTTTTTT. Its translation: CSGTKTGGAIPDAGELFF.

This clonotype was seen more than once but under ten times. The chain uses TRBV6-2 or TRBV6-3 and TRBJ2-1; no reliable D call. V was trimmed by 5 bases and J by 13 bases, leaving 15 bases between them. CDR3 size: 12 residues. Germline-derived CDR1 and CDR2 are MNHEY and SVGEGT. The CDR3 region is CASSLTLTPQFF. CDR3 DNA: TGTGCCAGCAGTCTCACTCTGACCCCCCAGTTCTTC.

This clonotype has more than one count but fewer than ten. This chain uses TRBV6-1 with TRBJ2-7; no clear D gene. Deletions cut 2 bases from V and 3 bases from J, with 11 bases between. Germline V gene lookup returns CDR1 MNHNS and CDR2 SASEGT. The CDR3 totals 14 residues. Here the CDR3 reads CASSEYSSNYEQYF. In DNA form, the CDR3 reads TGTGCCAGCAGTGAATATAGCAGTAACTACGAGCAGTACTTC.

J is TRBJ2-3 and V is TRBV20-1; D might be TRBD2 (6 bases). Trimming left V 1 base short and J 3 bases short, with 8 bases between. CDR1 is DFQATT and CDR2 is SNEGSKA in the germline V gene (reference sequence). This CDR3 comprises 13 residues. For the CDR3, the DNA is TGCAGTGCTAGAGTGGGAGGTACAGATACGCAGTATTTT. Its protein product is CSARVGGTDTQYF.

The chain is built from TRBV11-2 and TRBJ2-3; 12 bases are shared with TRBD2. Germline CDR1 SGHAT, CDR2 FQNNGV. Trimming at V came to 2 bases and at J to 4 bases, leaving 1 base not matched to a gene. The CDR3 length is 15 residues. The CDR3 protein is CASSLPSGGADTQYF. The CDR3 DNA sequence: TGTGCCAGCAGCTTACCTAGCGGGGGGGCAGATACGCAGTATTTT.

This clonotype has a count of ten or more. The chain carries TRBV5-1 and TRBJ2-1; tentatively, D is TRBD2 (5 bases). Germline-derived CDR1 and CDR2 are SGHRS and YFSETQ. Trimming removed 2 bases from V and 3 bases from J, with 15 bases in between. This CDR3 has 16 amino acids. The chain's CDR3 is CASSLARVVSYNEQFF. Written as DNA, the CDR3 is TGCGCCAGCAGCTTAGCGAGGGTCGTGAGCTACAATGAGCAGTTCTTC.

This clonotype was counted a few times. The chain uses TRBV5-1 and TRBJ1-4, with 11 bases aligning to TRBD1. Germline CDR1 SGHRS, CDR2 YFSETQ. The CDR3 is 15 residues long. Germline trimming cut 3 bases from V and 7 bases from J; bases unmatched to any gene: 5. The CDR3 is CASSSTGTGGEKLFF. CDR3 nucleotide sequence: TGCGCCAGCAGCTCCACCGGGACAGGGGGTGAAAAACTGTTTTTT.